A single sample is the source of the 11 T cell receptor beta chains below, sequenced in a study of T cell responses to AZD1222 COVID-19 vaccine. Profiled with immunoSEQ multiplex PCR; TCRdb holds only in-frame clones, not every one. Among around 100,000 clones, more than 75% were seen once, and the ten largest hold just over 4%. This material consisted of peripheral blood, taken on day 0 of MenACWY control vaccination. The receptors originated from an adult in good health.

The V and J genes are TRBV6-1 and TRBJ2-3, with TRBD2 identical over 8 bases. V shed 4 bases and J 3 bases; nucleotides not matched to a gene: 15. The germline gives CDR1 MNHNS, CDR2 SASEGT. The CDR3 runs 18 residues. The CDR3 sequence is CASSALGGASGSTDTQYF. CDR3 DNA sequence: TGTGCCAGCAGTGCCCTGGGAGGGGCTAGCGGGTCGACAGATACGCAGTATTTT.

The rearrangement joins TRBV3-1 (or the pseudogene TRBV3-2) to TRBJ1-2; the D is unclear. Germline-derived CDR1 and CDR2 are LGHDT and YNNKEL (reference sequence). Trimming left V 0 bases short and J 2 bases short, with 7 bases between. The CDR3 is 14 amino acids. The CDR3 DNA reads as TGTGCCAGCAGCCAAGATGGCCGAAACTATGGCTACACCTTC. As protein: CASSQDGRNYGYTF.

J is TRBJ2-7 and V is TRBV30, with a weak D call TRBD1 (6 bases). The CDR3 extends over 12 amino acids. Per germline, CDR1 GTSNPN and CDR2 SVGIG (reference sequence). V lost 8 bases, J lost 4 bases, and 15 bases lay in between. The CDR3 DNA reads TGTGCCGCCGGACAGAGGACTTACGAGCAGTACTTC. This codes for CAAGQRTYEQYF.

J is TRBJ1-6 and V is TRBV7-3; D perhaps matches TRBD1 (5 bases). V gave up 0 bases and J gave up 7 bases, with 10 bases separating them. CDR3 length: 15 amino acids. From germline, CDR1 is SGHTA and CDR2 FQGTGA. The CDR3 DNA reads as TGTGCCAGCAGCTTAACAGGGGAGTCGAATTCACCCCTCCACTTT. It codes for CASSLTGESNSPLHF.

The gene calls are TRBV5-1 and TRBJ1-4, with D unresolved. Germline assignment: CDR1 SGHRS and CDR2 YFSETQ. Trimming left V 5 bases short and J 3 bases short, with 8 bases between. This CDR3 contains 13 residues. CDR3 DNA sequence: TGCGCCAGCAGGGAACGGGCTAATGAAAAACTGTTTTTT. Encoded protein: CASRERANEKLFF. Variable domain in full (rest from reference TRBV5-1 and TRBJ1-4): KAGVTQTPRYLIKTRGQQVTLSCSPISGHRSVSWYQQTPGQGLQFLFEYFSETQRNKGNFPGRFSGRQFSNSRSEMNVSTLELGDSALYLCASRERANEKLFFGSGTQLSVL.

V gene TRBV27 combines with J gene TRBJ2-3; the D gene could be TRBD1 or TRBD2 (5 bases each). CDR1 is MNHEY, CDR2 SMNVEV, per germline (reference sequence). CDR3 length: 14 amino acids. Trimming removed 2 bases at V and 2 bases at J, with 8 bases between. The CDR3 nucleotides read TGTGCCAGCAGTTTACGGGACGCCACAGATACGCAGTATTTT. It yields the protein CASSLRDATDTQYF.

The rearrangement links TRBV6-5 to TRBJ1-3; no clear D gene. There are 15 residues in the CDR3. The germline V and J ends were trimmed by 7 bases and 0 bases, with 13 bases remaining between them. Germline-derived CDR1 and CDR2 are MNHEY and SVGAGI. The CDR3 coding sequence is TGTGCCAGCATTAATCGTGGGATCTCTGGAAACACCATATATTTT. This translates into CASINRGISGNTIYF.

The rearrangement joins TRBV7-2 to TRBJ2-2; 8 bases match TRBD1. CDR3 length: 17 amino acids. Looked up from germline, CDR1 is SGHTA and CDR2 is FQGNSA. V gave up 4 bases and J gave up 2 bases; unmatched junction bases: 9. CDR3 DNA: TGTGCCAGCAGCTCACCCCAAGGGACAGGAAACACCGGGGAGCTGTTTTTT. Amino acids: CASSSPQGTGNTGELFF.

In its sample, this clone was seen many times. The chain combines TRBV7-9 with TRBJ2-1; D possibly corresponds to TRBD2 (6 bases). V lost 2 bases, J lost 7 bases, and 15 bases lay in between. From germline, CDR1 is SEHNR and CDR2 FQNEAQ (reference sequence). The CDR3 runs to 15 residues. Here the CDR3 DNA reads TGTGCCAGCAGCTTACCAGGAGGGTGGTTAAATGAGCAGTTCTTC. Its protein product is CASSLPGGWLNEQFF.

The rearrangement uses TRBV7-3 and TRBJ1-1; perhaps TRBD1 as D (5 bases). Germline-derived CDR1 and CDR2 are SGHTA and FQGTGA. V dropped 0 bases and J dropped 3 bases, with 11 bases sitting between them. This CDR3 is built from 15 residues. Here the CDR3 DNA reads TGTGCCAGCAGCTTAACCGGGGGTGGAGACACTGAAGCTTTCTTT. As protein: CASSLTGGGDTEAFF. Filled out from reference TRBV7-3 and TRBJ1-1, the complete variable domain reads GAGVSQTPSNKVTEKGKYVELRCDPISGHTALYWYRQSLGQGPEFLIYFQGTGAADDSGLPNDRFFAVRPEGSVSTLKIQRTERGDSAVYLCASSLTGGGDTEAFFGQGTRLTVV.

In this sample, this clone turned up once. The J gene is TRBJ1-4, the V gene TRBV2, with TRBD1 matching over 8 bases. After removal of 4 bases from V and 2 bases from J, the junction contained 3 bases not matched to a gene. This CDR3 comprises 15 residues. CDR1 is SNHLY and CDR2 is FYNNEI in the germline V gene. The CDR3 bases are TGTGCCAGCAGTGCGGACAGGGTGACTAATGAAAAACTGTTTTTT. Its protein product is CASSADRVTNEKLFF.